Shown below are 17 T cell receptor beta chains from a single sample sequenced in a study of tissue T cells after allogeneic stem cell transplantation. Produced via immunoSEQ multiplex PCR; TCRdb's table is partial and in-frame only. The sample comprises some 6,000 clones, around half of which are singletons, and around 5% rests with the top ten. The time point denotes: mouse harvest day 7 after allogeneic transplant. Mouse grafts combined 10^7 T-cell-depleted bone marrow cells with 10^6 splenic CD5+ T cells. The source material was gut tissue. The receptors come from a female BALB/c mouse given C57BL/6 T cells with graft-versus-host disease after an allogeneic hematopoietic cell transplant.

This clone was seen only a few times. Gene names are mouse gene names. The part of the CDR3 DNA that was read is TGTGCCAGCAGTCTGTATGGGGGGGCGAGTGAACAGTAC. This sequence encodes CASSLYGGASEQY. The whole CDR3 sequence reads CASSLYGGASEQYF. The rearrangement links TRBV26 to TRBJ2-7, with 9 nucleotides matching TRBD2. The read terminates 1 residue ahead of where the CDR3 ends, so the germline J gene completes it. J gave up 6 bases and V 1 base, and 4 bases lay outside the gene matches. CDR3 size: 14 residues. Germline-derived CDR1 and CDR2 are KGHPV and FQNQEV (reference sequence). Together with reference TRBV26 and TRBJ2-7, the CDR3 gives the full variable domain: NSKVIQTPRYLVKGQGQKAKMRCIPEKGHPVVFWYQQNKNNEFKFLINFQNQEVLQQIDMTEKRFSAECPSNSPCSLEIQSSEAGDSALYLCASSLYGGASEQYFGPGTRLTVL.

This clone was counted only a few times. Mouse gene names apply. Read sequence stops 1 residue before the CDR3 end, and the germline J gene provides the missing end. The chain has TRBV3 and TRBJ1-1, with 10 positions matching TRBD1. Trimming at V came to 5 bases and at J to 1 base, leaving 4 bases not matched to a gene. CDR1 is SNHLY, CDR2 FYNGKV, per germline (reference sequence). The CDR3 spans 15 residues. The CDR3 here is CASSPDRGRNTEVFF. CDR3 bases read: TGTGCCAGCAGCCCCGACAGGGGGCGAAACACAGAAGTCTTC.

In the case of this clone: Gene names denote mouse genes. With the read ending 1 residue before the CDR3 end, the germline J gene is used to fill in that end. This chain links TRBV15 with TRBJ2-7; D gene uncertain. V shed 3 bases and J shed 0 bases, with 6 bases lying between them. The CDR3 has 13 amino acids. Germline V gene lookup returns CDR1 SGHND and CDR2 FRSKSL. CDR3 region: CASSFHHSYEQYF. CDR3 DNA (partial): TGTGCCAGCAGTTTCCATCACTCCTATGAACAGTAC. Filled out from reference TRBV15 and TRBJ2-7, the complete variable domain reads DAGVTQTPRHEVAEKGQTIILKCEPVSGHNDLFWYRQTKIQGLELLSYFRSKSLMEDGGAFKDRFKAEMLNSSFSTLKIQPTEPKDSAVYLCASSFHHSYEQYFGPGTRLTVL.

This clone was seen a single time. The gene names given are mouse names. Coverage ceases 1 residue before the CDR3 finishes, and the germline J gene fills in the end. This chain links TRBV14 with TRBJ2-4, with 9 bases fitting TRBD2. The CDR3 has 12 residues. Germline assignment: CDR1 SGHDT and CDR2 FRDEAV. J gave up 10 bases and V 4 bases, and 4 bases lay outside the gene matches. This CDR3 reads CASSLGGVALYF. The DNA read from the CDR3 is TGTGCCAGCAGTCTGGGGGGGGTCGCCTTGTAC.

In its sample, this clone was seen a few times. Mouse gene names and germline throughout. The CDR3 DNA, read in part, is TGTGCCTGGAGTCTACCGGGACATTCTGGAAATACGCTCTAT. Translated: CAWSLPGHSGNTLY. The whole CDR3 reads CAWSLPGHSGNTLYF. The chain is built from TRBV31 and TRBJ1-3; TRBD1 might be the D (6 bases). The observed sequence ends 1 residue before the CDR3 terminus, with the missing tail filled in from the germline J gene. The ends were cut back, 0 bases at V and 0 bases at J, with 9 bases in the middle. CDR3 length equals 15 residues. The germline V gene encodes CDR1 GKSSPN and CDR2 SITVG.

As to this clone: Gene labels here are mouse ones. The CDR3 extends 1 residue past the end of the read, so its final part is completed from the germline J gene. This rearrangement joins TRBV26 to TRBJ2-2; TRBD2 agrees at 7 bases. Germline loops: CDR1 KGHPV, CDR2 FQNQEV (reference sequence). V shed 8 bases and J 1 base; nucleotides not matched to a gene: 1. This CDR3 is 13 amino acids long. Partial CDR3 DNA: TGTGCCAGCGTGGGGGGAAACACCGGGCAGCTCTAC. It encodes CASVGGNTGQLY. The whole CDR3 protein reads CASVGGNTGQLYF.

This clone came up a few times. The gene names here belong to mouse. The read halts 1 residue ahead of the CDR3 end, with the missing end drawn from the germline J gene. This sequence joins TRBV26 and TRBJ2-3; 9 bases agree with TRBD1. V dropped 4 bases and J dropped 5; count of bases not matched to a gene: 4. Germline V gives CDR1 KGHPV, CDR2 FQNQEV (reference sequence). The CDR3 has 14 amino acids. The CDR3 sequence is CASSRGQGGETLYF. The part of the CDR3 DNA that was read is TGTGCCAGCAGTCGGGGACAGGGAGGAGAAACGCTGTAT.

By sample share, this clone is large. Any gene name here is a mouse gene name. Read coverage stops 1 residue before the CDR3 terminus; the germline J gene supplies the remainder. The chain recombines TRBV15 with TRBJ2-7, with 10 bases aligning to TRBD2. The germline gives CDR1 SGHND, CDR2 FRSKSL. This CDR3 region has 14 residues. Germline trimming cut 3 bases from V and 4 bases from J; bases unmatched to any gene: 3. The part of the CDR3 DNA that was read is TGTGCCAGCAGTTTCTCTGGGGGGGCTTATGAACAGTAC. Encoded protein: CASSFSGGAYEQY. The entire CDR3 reads CASSFSGGAYEQYF.

To note about this clone: Gene names follow the mouse nomenclature. From the germline J gene comes the end of the CDR3, since the read stops 1 residue before it. The V gene is TRBV1, the J gene TRBJ1-1, with no clear D. The CDR3 loop spans 15 amino acids. Germline values: CDR1 NSQYPW, CDR2 LRSPGD (reference sequence). V lost 0 bases and J 0 bases, leaving 8 bases between the germline ends. CDR3 sequence: CTCSADRHTNTEVFF. The part of the CDR3 DNA that was read is TGCACCTGCAGTGCAGATAGGCATACAAACACAGAAGTCTTC.

This clone was recorded a few times. Mouse names are used for the genes. The observed sequence ends 1 residue before the CDR3 terminus, with the missing tail filled in from the germline J gene. This chain uses TRBV3 with TRBJ2-1, with 7 bases lining up with TRBD2. The CDR3 has 14 amino acids. V lost 5 bases, J lost 3 bases, and 4 bases stayed unmatched. Germline V gene sequence: CDR1 SNHLY, CDR2 FYNGKV (reference sequence). The part of the CDR3 DNA that was read is TGTGCCAGCAGCGGCTGGGGGTCCTATGCTGAGCAGTTC. Encoded protein: CASSGWGSYAEQF. The full CDR3 sequence reads CASSGWGSYAEQFF.

By share, this clone ranks as large. Germline and genes here are mouse. The sequence runs out 1 residue before the end of the CDR3; the remainder is reconstructed from the germline J gene. The gene calls are TRBV13-2 and TRBJ2-7, with unresolved D. With 0 bases removed from V and 7 bases from J, the gap between germline ends came to 8 bases. Germline CDR1 is NNHNN and CDR2 is SYGAGS (reference sequence). The CDR3 runs to 12 residues. Partial CDR3 DNA: TGTGCCAGCGGTGATGCCGGGTGGGAACAGTAC. It is translated as CASGDAGWEQY. From start to end, the CDR3 is CASGDAGWEQYF.

Note on this clone: It is unclear where the CDR3 begins or ends on the DNA, so no DNA is shown, and the CDR3 is as TCRdb lists it. Gene labels here are mouse ones. This chain connects TRBV23 to TRBJ1-1; the DNA was not used to check the table's D call, TRBD1. The CDR3 is 14 residues long, ends included. Germline assignment: CDR1 KGHTA and CDR2 FQNQQP. The CDR3 here is CSSSFGQGNTEVFF.

About this clone: Gene names and germline match the mouse. The read terminates 1 residue ahead of where the CDR3 ends, so the germline J gene completes it. The genes are TRBV19 and TRBJ2-1, with 11 positions matching TRBD1. V was clipped by 0 bases and J by 0 bases; unmatched bases: 2. CDR3 length equals 17 residues. The germline CDR1 and CDR2 sequences are FNHDT and SITEND (reference sequence). The CDR3 loop reads CASSIEGQGDNYAEQFF. The covered CDR3 bases are TGTGCCAGCAGTATAGAGGGACAGGGGGATAACTATGCTGAGCAGTTC.

Of note for this clone: Gene and germline names: mouse. Read sequence stops 1 residue before the CDR3 end, and the germline J gene provides the missing end. The V call is TRBV15, the J call TRBJ2-7, with 7 bases lining up with TRBD2. CDR3 length: 13 amino acids. The germline V gene has CDR1 SGHND and CDR2 FRSKSL. The J segment lost 4 bases and the V segment lost 1 base, leaving 1 base of the junction unmatched. The CDR3: CASSLGGGYEQYF. CDR3 DNA (partial): TGTGCCAGCAGTTTAGGGGGGGGTTATGAACAGTAC.

Worth noting for this clone: Gene names are the mouse ones. Read coverage stops 1 residue before the CDR3 terminus; the germline J gene supplies the remainder. The chain carries TRBV3 and TRBJ2-3; the D is unclear. The CDR3 length is 12 residues. Trimming shortened V by 6 bases and J by 4 bases, and 8 bases separated the two germline ends. Germline V CDR1 and CDR2: SNHLY, FYNGKV (reference sequence). The DNA read from the CDR3 is TGTGCCAGCAGTTCCAGCACAGAAACGCTGTAT. Amino acids: CASSSSTETLY. The CDR3 as a whole reads CASSSSTETLYF.

This clone occurred a few times. Genes and germline are mouse. From the germline J gene comes the end of the CDR3, since the read stops 1 residue before it. The J gene is TRBJ2-1, the V gene TRBV26; the match to TRBD1 covers 8 bases. This CDR3 spans 13 amino acids. In germline, CDR1 is KGHPV, CDR2 FQNQEV (reference sequence). J was trimmed by 3 bases and V by 6 bases; bases with no gene match: 1. The CDR3 bases that were read are TGTGCCAGCAGGACAGGGGTCTATGCTGAGCAGTTC. Translating it yields CASRTGVYAEQF. The whole CDR3 protein is CASRTGVYAEQFF.

Note on this clone: The gene names given are mouse names. From the germline J gene comes the end of the CDR3, since the read stops 1 residue before it. The chain carries TRBV13-2 and TRBJ2-7; D might be TRBD1 or TRBD2, each matching 5 bases. CDR1 is NNHNN and CDR2 is SYGAGS in the germline V gene (reference sequence). The CDR3 runs to 13 residues. V lost 0 bases and J 5 bases, leaving 9 bases between the germline ends. The CDR3 loop reads CASGDAPGDEQYF. CDR3 bases read: TGTGCCAGCGGTGATGCACCGGGGGATGAACAGTAC.